These 10 T cell receptor beta chains share one sample of origin, sequenced in a study of blood T cell repertoires in COVID-19. Sequencing used immunoSEQ multiplex PCR; TCRdb keeps in-frame clones, though not all of them. This sample has 150,000 to 180,000 clones; over 60% occur once, and the top ten carry around 3.5%. The sequencing sample was made of peripheral blood. Receptors were obtained from a woman aged 80 or over with acute or convalescent COVID-19.

The V and J genes are TRBV12-3 or TRBV12-4 and TRBJ1-6; D unresolved. The V gene lost 6 bases and the J gene lost 7 bases, with 10 bases spanning the gap. This CDR3 is built from 13 residues. The CDR3 reads CASRLWRNSPLHF. CDR3 coding DNA: TGTGCCAGCAGGTTGTGGAGGAATTCACCCCTCCACTTT.

This clone was seen only a few times. The chain links TRBV5-4 to TRBJ1-3; D uncertain. This CDR3 is 17 amino acids long. V lost 0 bases and J lost 0, with 13 bases in between. The V gene's germline CDR1 is SGHNT and CDR2 YYREEE (reference sequence). The CDR3, as DNA: TGTGCCAGCAGCTTGGCCGCTTCAGGAAACTCTGGAAACACCATATATTTT. Residues: CASSLAASGNSGNTIYF. Looking up the rest from reference TRBV5-4 and TRBJ1-3 gives the full variable domain: ETGVTQSPTHLIKTRGQQVTLRCSSQSGHNTVSWYQQALGQGPQFIFQYYREEENGRGNFPPRFSGLQFPNYSSELNVNALELDDSALYLCASSLAASGNSGNTIYFGEGSWLTVV.

The chain has TRBV2 and TRBJ1-3; D unclear. Germline CDR1 SNHLY, CDR2 FYNNEI. V was trimmed by 6 bases and J by 0 bases, leaving 12 bases between them. The CDR3 runs to 15 residues. CDR3 bases: TGTGCCAGCAGGGAGCGGACGCTCTCTGGAAACACCATATATTTT. Encoded protein: CASRERTLSGNTIYF.

The chain joins TRBV5-1 to TRBJ1-4; 7 bases fit TRBD1. V lost 0 bases to trimming and J lost 12 bases; unmatched junction nucleotides: 2. The germline V gene encodes CDR1 SGHRS and CDR2 YFSETQ. CDR3 size: 12 residues. CDR3 sequence reads: CASSLGQGELFF. The CDR3 DNA reads as TGCGCCAGCAGCTTGGGTCAGGGGGAACTGTTTTTT. The full variable domain, in which reference TRBV5-1 and TRBJ1-4 provide the parts outside the CDR3, is KAGVTQTPRYLIKTRGQQVTLSCSPISGHRSVSWYQQTPGQGLQFLFEYFSETQRNKGNFPGRFSGRQFSNSRSEMNVSTLELGDSALYLCASSLGQGELFFGSGTQLSVL.

This clone was seen only a few times. Additional DNA sequences in this sample encode the identical CDR3. This rearrangement joins TRBV7-2 to TRBJ2-5, with a tentative D call TRBD2 (5 bases). The V gene's germline CDR1 is SGHTA and CDR2 FQGNSA. The V end lost 4 bases, the J end lost 5 bases, and 11 bases lay between the germline ends. The CDR3 runs to 13 residues. The CDR3 region is CASSSQERETQYF. In DNA, the CDR3 is TGTGCCAGCAGCTCCCAGGAGCGGGAGACCCAGTACTTC.

V usage is TRBV30 and J usage is TRBJ2-1; TRBD2 might be the D (5 bases). This CDR3 contains 14 residues. V lost 2 bases to trimming and J lost 8 bases, with 16 bases between them. Per germline, CDR1 GTSNPN and CDR2 SVGIG (reference sequence). The CDR3 sequence: CAWSTRLAGDEQFF. The CDR3 nucleotides read TGTGCCTGGAGTACAAGGTTAGCCGGGGATGAGCAGTTCTTC. The variable domain in full, with the rest retrieved from reference TRBV30 and TRBJ2-1, is SQTIHQWPATLVQPVGSPLSLECTVEGTSNPNLYWYRQAAGRGLQLLFYSVGIGQISSEVPQNLSASRPQDRQFILSSKKLLLSDSGFYLCAWSTRLAGDEQFFGPGTRLTVL.

V and J are TRBV3-1 (or the pseudogene TRBV3-2) and TRBJ1-6, with D perhaps matching TRBD1 (5 bases). The ends were cut back, 2 bases at V and 8 bases at J, with 16 bases in the middle. The length of the CDR3 is 16 residues. In germline, CDR1 is LGHDT, CDR2 YNNKEL (reference sequence). CDR3 sequence (DNA): TGTGCCAGCAGCCAACCGAATCGGGGGGGGGATTCACCCCTCCACTTT. This gives the protein CASSQPNRGGDSPLHF.

The chain couples TRBV3-1 (or the pseudogene TRBV3-2) to TRBJ1-2; TRBD1 matches 7 bases. The CDR3 sequence is 14 residues long. V shed 4 bases, J shed 5 bases, and the junction held 7 bases outside the gene matches. Looked up from germline, CDR1 is LGHDT and CDR2 is YNNKEL (reference sequence). DNA of the CDR3: TGTGCCAGCAGCCGCCTTCAGGGGGAATATGGCTACACCTTC. Its translation is CASSRLQGEYGYTF.

The chain couples TRBV5-1 to TRBJ1-1; 8 positions match TRBD1. V lost 3 bases to trimming and J lost 7 bases; unmatched junction nucleotides: 11. Germline CDR1 is SGHRS and CDR2 is YFSETQ. The CDR3 has 15 amino acids. CDR3 sequence (DNA): TGCGCCAGCAGCTCAACCGGACAGGGAGAGGGTGAAGCTTTCTTT. Protein: CASSSTGQGEGEAFF.

By its share, this clone is medium-sized. The rearrangement joins TRBV19 to TRBJ1-5; D possibly corresponds to TRBD1 (5 bases). Trimming stripped 2 bases from V and 0 bases from J, with 11 bases between. Germline loops: CDR1 LNHDA, CDR2 SQIVND (reference sequence). The CDR3 totals 16 residues. The CDR3 nucleotides read TGTGCCAGTAGTATACCCAGGGACTATAGCAATCAGCCCCAGCATTTT. It is translated as CASSIPRDYSNQPQHF. Filled out from reference TRBV19 and TRBJ1-5, the complete variable domain reads DGGITQSPKYLFRKEGQNVTLSCEQNLNHDAMYWYRQDPGQGLRLIYYSQIVNDFQKGDIAEGYSVSREKKESFPLTVTSAQKNPTAFYLCASSIPRDYSNQPQHFGDGTRLSIL.